There are a few counts of the clone carrying this TCR beta chain. Its specificity is not known. The isolated RNA, all of it, was reverse transcribed, so expressed TCRB transcripts were what got sequenced. Sequenced naive, central memory and regulatory T cell samples produced an average of roughly 3.6 million reads. Sequenced by immunoSEQ multiplex PCR; TCRdb stores in-frame clones only, minus some. The sample includes approximately 380,000 clones, approximately 15% of them seen just once. Germline-derived CDR1 and CDR2 are KGHSH and LQKENI. The CDR3 extends over 12 amino acids. The ends lost 5 bases at V and 12 bases at J; junction bases unmatched: 4. This record comes from a study of beta chain features in type 1 diabetes. Study at large: Patients and healthy donors were similar in age, gender and cell yields. Study findings and constraints: Small HLA sub-analyses could not settle whether HLA shapes TCRB rearrangement.

Sorting based on CD45RO/CCR7/CD25/CD127/CD95/CD27 separated CD4+ naive, central memory, regulatory and stem cell-like memory cells. The chain joins TRBV18 to TRBJ2-1; 10 bases agree with TRBD1. The sequencing input was naive CD4+ T cells from blood. The TCR sequence derives from a young woman in good health. This CDR3 is CASSRTGGRQFF. Written as DNA, the CDR3 is TGTGCCAGCTCAAGGACAGGGGGAAGGCAGTTCTTC. The full variable domain, completed using reference TRBV18 and TRBJ2-1, is NAGVMQNPRHLVRRRGQEARLRCSPMKGHSHVYWYRQLPEEGLKFMVYLQKENIIDESGMPKERFSAEFPKEGPSILRIQQVVRGDSAAYFCASSRTGGRQFFGPGTRLTVL.